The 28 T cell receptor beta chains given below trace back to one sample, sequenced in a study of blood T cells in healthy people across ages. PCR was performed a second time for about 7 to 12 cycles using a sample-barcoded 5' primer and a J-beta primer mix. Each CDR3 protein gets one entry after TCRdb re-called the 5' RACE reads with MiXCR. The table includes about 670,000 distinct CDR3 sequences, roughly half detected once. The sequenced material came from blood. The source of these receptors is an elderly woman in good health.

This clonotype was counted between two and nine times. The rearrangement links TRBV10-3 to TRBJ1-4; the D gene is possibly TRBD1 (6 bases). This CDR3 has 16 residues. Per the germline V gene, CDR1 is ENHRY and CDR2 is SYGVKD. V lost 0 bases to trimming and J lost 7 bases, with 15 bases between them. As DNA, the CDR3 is TGTGCCATCAGTGAGTCGACGGGGGGCCGGTCTGAAAAACTGTTTTTT. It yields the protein CAISESTGGRSEKLFF.

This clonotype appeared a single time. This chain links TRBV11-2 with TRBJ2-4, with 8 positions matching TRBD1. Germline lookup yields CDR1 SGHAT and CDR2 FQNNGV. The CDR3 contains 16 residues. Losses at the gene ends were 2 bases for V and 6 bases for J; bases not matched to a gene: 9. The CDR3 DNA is TGTGCCAGCAGCTTAAGCCCTCAGGGGGCGCGAAACATTCAGTACTTC. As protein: CASSLSPQGARNIQYF.

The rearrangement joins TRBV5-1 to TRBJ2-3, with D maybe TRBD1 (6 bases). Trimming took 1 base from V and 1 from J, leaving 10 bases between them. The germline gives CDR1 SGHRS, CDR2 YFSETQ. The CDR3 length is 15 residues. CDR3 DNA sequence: TGCGCCAGCAGCTTGCGGAGACAGGGCACAGATACGCAGTATTTT. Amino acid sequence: CASSLRRQGTDTQYF.

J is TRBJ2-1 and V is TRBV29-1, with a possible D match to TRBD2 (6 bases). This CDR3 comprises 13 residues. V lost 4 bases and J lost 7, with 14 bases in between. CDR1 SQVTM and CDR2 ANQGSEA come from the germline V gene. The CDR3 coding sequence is TGCAGCGTTGTGACACGGGGGAGGAATGAGCAGTTCTTC. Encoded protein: CSVVTRGRNEQFF.

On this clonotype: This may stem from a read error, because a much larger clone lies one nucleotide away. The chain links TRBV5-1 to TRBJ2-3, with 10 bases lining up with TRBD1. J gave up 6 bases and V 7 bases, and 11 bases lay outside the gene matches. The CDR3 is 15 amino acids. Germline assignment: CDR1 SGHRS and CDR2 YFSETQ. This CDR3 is CASGSRQGAGDTQYF. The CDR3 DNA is TGCGCCAGCGGCTCCAGACAGGGGGCAGGGGATACGCAGTATTTT. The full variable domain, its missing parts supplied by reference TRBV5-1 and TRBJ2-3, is KAGVTQTPRYLIKTRGQQVTLSCSPISGHRSVSWYQQTPGQGLQFLFEYFSETQRNKGNFPGRFSGRQFSNSRSEMNVSTLELGDSALYLCASGSRQGAGDTQYFGPGTRLTVL.

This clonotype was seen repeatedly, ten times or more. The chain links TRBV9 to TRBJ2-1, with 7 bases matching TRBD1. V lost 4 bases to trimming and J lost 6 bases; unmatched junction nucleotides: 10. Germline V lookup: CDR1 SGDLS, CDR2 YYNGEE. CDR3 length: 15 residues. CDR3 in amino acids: CASSNQGVVGNEQFF. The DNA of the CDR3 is TGTGCCAGCAGCAACCAGGGGGTAGTCGGCAATGAGCAGTTCTTC.

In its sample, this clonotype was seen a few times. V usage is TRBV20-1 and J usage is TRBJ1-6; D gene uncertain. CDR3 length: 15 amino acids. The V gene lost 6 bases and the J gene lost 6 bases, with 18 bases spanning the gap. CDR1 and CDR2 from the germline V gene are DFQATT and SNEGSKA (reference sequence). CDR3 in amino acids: CSAPPKALVNSPLHF. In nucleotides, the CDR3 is TGCAGTGCCCCCCCTAAGGCTTTAGTTAATTCACCCCTCCACTTT.

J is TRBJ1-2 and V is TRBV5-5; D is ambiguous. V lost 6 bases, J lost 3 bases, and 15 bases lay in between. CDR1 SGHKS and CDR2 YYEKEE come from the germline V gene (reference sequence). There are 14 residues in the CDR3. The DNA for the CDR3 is TGTGCCAGCATACCGGGCTCAGTCGACTATGGCTACACCTTC. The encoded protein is CASIPGSVDYGYTF.

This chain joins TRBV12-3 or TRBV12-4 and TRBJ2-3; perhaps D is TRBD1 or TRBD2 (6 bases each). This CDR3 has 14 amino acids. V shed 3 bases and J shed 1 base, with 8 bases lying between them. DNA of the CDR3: TGTGCCAGCAGTTTCCGGGGGCGCACAGATACGCAGTATTTT. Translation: CASSFRGRTDTQYF.

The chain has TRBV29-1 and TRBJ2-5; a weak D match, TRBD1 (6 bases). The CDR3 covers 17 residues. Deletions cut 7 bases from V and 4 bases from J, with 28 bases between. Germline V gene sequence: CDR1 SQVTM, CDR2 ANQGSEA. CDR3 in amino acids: CSGVESADRNTGETQYF. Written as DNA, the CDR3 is TGCAGCGGAGTGGAAAGCGCGGACAGAAACACCGGAGAGACCCAGTACTTC. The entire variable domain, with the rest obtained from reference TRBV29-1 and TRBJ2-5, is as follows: SAVISQKPSRDICQRGTSLTIQCQVDSQVTMMFWYRQQPGQSLTLIATANQGSEATYESGFVIDKFPISRPNLTFSTLTVSNMSPEDSSIYLCSGVESADRNTGETQYFGPGTRLLVL.

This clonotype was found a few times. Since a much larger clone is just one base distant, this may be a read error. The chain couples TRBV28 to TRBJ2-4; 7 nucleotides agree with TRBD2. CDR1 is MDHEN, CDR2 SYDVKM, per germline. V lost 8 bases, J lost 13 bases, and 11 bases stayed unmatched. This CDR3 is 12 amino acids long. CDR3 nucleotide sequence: TGTGCCAGCCTAAGCGGGGCCGGTGAGCAGTACTTC. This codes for CASLSGAGEQYF.

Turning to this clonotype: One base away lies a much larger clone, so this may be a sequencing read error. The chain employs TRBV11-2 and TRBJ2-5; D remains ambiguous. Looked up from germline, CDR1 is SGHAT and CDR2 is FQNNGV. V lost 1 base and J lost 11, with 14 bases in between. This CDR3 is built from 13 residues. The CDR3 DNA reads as TGTGCCAGCAGCTTAGGAGAAGGTAATGAGCAGTACTTC. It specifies CASSLGEGNEQYF.

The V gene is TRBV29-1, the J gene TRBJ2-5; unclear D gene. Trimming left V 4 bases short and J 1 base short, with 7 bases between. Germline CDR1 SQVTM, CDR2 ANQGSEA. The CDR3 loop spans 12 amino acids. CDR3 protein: CSVAEPQETQYF. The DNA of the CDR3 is TGCAGCGTTGCCGAGCCCCAAGAGACCCAGTACTTC.

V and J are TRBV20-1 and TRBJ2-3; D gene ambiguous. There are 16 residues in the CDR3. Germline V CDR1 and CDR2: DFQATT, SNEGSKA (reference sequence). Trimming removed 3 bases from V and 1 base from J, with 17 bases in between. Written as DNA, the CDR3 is TGCAGTGCTAGTGGCACGCAAGGGATTGGCACAGATACGCAGTATTTT. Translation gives CSASGTQGIGTDTQYF.

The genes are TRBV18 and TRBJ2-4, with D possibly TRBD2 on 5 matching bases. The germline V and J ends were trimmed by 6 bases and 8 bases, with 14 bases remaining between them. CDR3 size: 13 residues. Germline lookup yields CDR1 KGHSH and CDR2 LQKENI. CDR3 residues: CASSSRSSDIQYF. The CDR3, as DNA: TGTGCCAGCTCGTCCAGGAGTAGCGACATTCAGTACTTC.

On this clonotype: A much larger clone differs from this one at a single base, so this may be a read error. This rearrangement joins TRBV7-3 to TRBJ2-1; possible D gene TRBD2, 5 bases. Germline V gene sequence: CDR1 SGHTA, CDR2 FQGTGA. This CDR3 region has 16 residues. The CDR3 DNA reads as TGTGCCGGCAGCTCCGGGGAAGGTAGTTTCTACAATGAGCAGTTCTTC. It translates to CAGSSGEGSFYNEQFF.

CDR3 residues: CASSNRDNSTDTQYF. The CDR3 DNA is TGTGCCAGCAGTAACCGGGACAATAGCACAGATACGCAGTATTTT. The chain joins TRBV12-3 or TRBV12-4 to TRBJ2-3, with D possibly matching TRBD1 (6 bases). V was clipped by 5 bases and J by 0 bases, with 12 bases between them. The CDR3 extends over 15 amino acids.

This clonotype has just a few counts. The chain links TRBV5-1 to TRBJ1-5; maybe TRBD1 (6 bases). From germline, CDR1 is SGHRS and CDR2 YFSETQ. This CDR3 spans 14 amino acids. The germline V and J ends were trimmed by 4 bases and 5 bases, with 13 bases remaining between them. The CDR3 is CASSPGQLDQPQHF. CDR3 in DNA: TGCGCCAGCAGCCCAGGACAGCTGGATCAGCCCCAGCATTTT.

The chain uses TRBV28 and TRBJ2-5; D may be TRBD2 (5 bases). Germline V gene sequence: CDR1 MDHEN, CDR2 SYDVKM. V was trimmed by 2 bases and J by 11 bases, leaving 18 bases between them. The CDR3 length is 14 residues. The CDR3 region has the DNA TGTGCCAGCAGTTTAGTCAACTGGCAGAGGGTTCAGTACTTC. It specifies CASSLVNWQRVQYF.

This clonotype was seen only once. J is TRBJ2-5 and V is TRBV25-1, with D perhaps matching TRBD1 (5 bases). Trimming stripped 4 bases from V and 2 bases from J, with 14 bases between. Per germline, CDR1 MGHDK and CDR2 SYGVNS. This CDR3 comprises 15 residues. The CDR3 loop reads CASSAAGSPQETQYF. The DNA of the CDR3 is TGTGCCAGCAGTGCGGCAGGGTCCCCTCAAGAGACCCAGTACTTC.

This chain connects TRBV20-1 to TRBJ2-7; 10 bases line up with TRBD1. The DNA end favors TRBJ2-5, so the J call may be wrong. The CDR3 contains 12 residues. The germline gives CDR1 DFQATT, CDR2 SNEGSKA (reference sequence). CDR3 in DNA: TGCAGGGCCAGGACAGGGGGGGAGACCCAGTACTTC. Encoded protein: CRARTGGETQYF.

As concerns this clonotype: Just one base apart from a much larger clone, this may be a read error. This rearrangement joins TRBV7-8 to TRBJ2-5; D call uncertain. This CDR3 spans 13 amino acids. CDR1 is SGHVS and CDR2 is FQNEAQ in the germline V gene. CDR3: CASRHRGGEIQYF. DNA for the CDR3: TGTGCCAGTAGGCATAGAGGCGGAGAGATCCAGTACTTC.

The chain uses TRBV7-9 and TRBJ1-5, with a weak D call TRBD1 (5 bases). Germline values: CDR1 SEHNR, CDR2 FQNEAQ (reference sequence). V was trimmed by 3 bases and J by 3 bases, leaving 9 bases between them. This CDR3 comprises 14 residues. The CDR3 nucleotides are TGTGCCAGCAGCTTTGACAGTCTCAATCAGCCCCAGCATTTT. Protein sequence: CASSFDSLNQPQHF.

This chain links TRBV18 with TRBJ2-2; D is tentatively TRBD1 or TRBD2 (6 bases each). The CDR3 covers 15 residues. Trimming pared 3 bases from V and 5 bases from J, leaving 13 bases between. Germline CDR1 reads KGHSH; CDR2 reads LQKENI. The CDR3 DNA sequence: TGTGCCAGCTCACCTAGCAGGGGAGGAACCGGGGAGCTGTTTTTT. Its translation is CASSPSRGGTGELFF.

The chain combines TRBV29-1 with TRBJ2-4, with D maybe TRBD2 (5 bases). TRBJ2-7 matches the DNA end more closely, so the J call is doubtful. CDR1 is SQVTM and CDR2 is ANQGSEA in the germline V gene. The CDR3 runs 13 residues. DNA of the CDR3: TGCAGCGTTGGCGGCGGGCTGAGAAACGAGCAGTACTTC. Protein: CSVGGGLRNEQYF.

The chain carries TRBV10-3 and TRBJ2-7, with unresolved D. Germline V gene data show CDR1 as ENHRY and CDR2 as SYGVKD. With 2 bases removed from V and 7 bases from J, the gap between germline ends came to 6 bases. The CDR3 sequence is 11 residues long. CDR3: CAISEDEEQYF. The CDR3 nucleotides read TGTGCCATCAGTGAGGATGAGGAGCAGTACTTC.

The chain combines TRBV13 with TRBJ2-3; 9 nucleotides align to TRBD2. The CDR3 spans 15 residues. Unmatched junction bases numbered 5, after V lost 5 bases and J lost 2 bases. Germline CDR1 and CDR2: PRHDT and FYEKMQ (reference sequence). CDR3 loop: CASSRGLAFTDTQYF. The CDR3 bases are TGTGCCAGCAGCCGAGGACTAGCGTTCACAGATACGCAGTATTTT.

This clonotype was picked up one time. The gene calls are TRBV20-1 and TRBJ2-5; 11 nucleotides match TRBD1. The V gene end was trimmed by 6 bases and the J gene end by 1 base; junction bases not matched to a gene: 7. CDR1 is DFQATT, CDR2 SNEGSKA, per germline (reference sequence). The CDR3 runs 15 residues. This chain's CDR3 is CSARLDRGLQETQYF. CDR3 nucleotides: TGCAGTGCACGGTTGGACAGGGGGCTCCAAGAGACCCAGTACTTC.